Following are 23 T cell receptor beta chains from one sample sequenced in a study of beta chain features in type 1 diabetes. Overall study results and limits: Researchers report that Type 1 diabetes patients had moderately but significantly shorter TCRB CDR3s across all four CD4+ subsets.

Since all of the isolated RNA was reverse transcribed, expressed TCRB transcripts were what got sequenced. Data came from immunoSEQ multiplex PCR; TCRdb stores just in-frame clones and leaves some out. The sample holds approximately 600,000 clones, over 10% seen once. These receptors' antigens are unknown. The sample comprised naive CD4+ T cells from blood. The receptor source for this set is a young man with type 1 diabetes.

This chain links TRBV2 with TRBJ2-5, with TRBD2 matching 13 bases. Trimming cost V 7 bases and J 9 bases; bases outside gene matches: 5. The length of the CDR3 is 13 residues. Germline values: CDR1 SNHLY, CDR2 FYNNEI. The CDR3 DNA reads TGTGCCAGCATGGGACTAGCGGGACTCCCCCAGTACTTC. It encodes CASMGLAGLPQYF. The whole variable domain, filled in from reference TRBV2 and TRBJ2-5, reads EPEVTQTPSHQVTQMGQEVILRCVPISNHLYFYWYRQILGQKVEFLVSFYNNEISEKSEIFDDQFSVERPDGSNFTLKIRSTKLEDSAMYFCASMGLAGLPQYFGPGTRLLVL.

This clone was counted between two and nine times. The V call is TRBV4-2, the J call TRBJ2-3; 12 bases are shared with TRBD2. This CDR3 comprises 15 residues. The germline CDR1 and CDR2 sequences are LGHNA and YNFKEQ. Trimming at V came to 4 bases and at J to 2 bases, leaving 1 base not matched to a gene. The CDR3 sequence: CASSRTSGDTDTQYF. The CDR3 nucleotides are TGTGCCAGCAGCCGGACTAGCGGGGACACAGATACGCAGTATTTT.

In this sample, this clone turned up a few times. The chain employs TRBV7-9 and TRBJ2-5, with D unclear. The CDR3 is 12 amino acids. V lost 1 base, J lost 5 bases, and 5 bases lay in between. CDR1 and CDR2 from the germline V gene are SEHNR and FQNEAQ (reference sequence). CDR3 protein: CASSLVDETQYF. The CDR3 DNA reads as TGTGCCAGCAGCTTAGTCGACGAGACCCAGTACTTC.

The genes are TRBV2 and TRBJ2-1; D not resolved. The CDR3 runs to 11 residues. CDR1 and CDR2 from the germline V gene are SNHLY and FYNNEI. V gave up 3 bases and J gave up 8 bases, with 5 bases separating them. CDR3 bases: TGTGCCAGCAGTGATTTTGATGAGCAGTTCTTC. Translating it yields CASSDFDEQFF.

In its sample, this clone was seen a few times. The chain uses TRBV10-2 and TRBJ1-2; a weak D match, TRBD1 (6 bases). The CDR3 is 13 residues long. The V gene lost 10 bases and the J gene lost 6 bases, with 18 bases spanning the gap. Looked up from germline, CDR1 is WSHSY and CDR2 is SAAADI. The CDR3 region has the DNA TGCGCCACCAGAAACAGGGTCGGGGATGGCTACACCTTC. It yields the protein CATRNRVGDGYTF.

V and J are TRBV30 and TRBJ1-5; D remains ambiguous. Germline V CDR1 and CDR2: GTSNPN, SVGIG (reference sequence). The CDR3 has 13 residues. V was cut by 0 bases and J by 7 bases, with 10 bases left in between. CDR3 nucleotide sequence: TGTGCCTGGAGTGTAACGGCGGGGCAGCCCCAGCATTTT. Translated, it gives CAWSVTAGQPQHF. Combining the CDR3 with reference TRBV30 and TRBJ1-5 gives the whole variable domain SQTIHQWPATLVQPVGSPLSLECTVEGTSNPNLYWYRQAAGRGLQLLFYSVGIGQISSEVPQNLSASRPQDRQFILSSKKLLLSDSGFYLCAWSVTAGQPQHFGDGTRLSIL.

This clone has only a few counts. The V and J genes are TRBV7-9 and TRBJ1-2; TRBD1 might be the D (6 bases). Germline V gene data show CDR1 as SEHNR and CDR2 as FQNEAQ (reference sequence). This CDR3 is built from 11 residues. V lost 5 bases to trimming and J lost 8 bases, with 9 bases between them. The CDR3 region has the DNA TGTGCCAGCAGCCGGGACAACGGCTACACCTTC. It encodes CASSRDNGYTF.

This chain uses TRBV2 with TRBJ1-3; tentatively, D is TRBD1 (5 bases). Germline CDR1 and CDR2: SNHLY and FYNNEI. This CDR3 is built from 11 residues. The V and J ends lost 9 bases and 8 bases respectively, with 11 bases between them. The DNA for the CDR3 is TGTGCCAGGGGGGACGGCGACACCATATATTTT. Its translation is CARGDGDTIYF.

The chain carries TRBV7-9 and TRBJ2-5; D assignment may be TRBD1 or TRBD2 (5 bases each). The CDR3 sequence is 15 residues long. V was pared by 3 bases and J by 2 bases, with 13 bases between. Germline CDR1 reads SEHNR; CDR2 reads FQNEAQ (reference sequence). CDR3 region: CASSFSSGRQETQYF. CDR3 coding DNA: TGTGCCAGCAGCTTCAGTTCAGGGAGACAAGAGACCCAGTACTTC.

The rearrangement uses TRBV5-1 and TRBJ2-5; TRBD1 aligns across 7 bases. V was pared by 2 bases and J by 5 bases, with 3 bases of the junction left unmatched. The germline V gene encodes CDR1 SGHRS and CDR2 YFSETQ. This CDR3 region has 13 residues. The CDR3 bases are TGCGCCAGCAGCTTCGGGACAGTCGAGACCCAGTACTTC. Amino acids: CASSFGTVETQYF.

This clone was found many times. The rearrangement joins TRBV10-3 to TRBJ2-7; 10 nucleotides match TRBD1. The CDR3 totals 12 residues. Germline assignment: CDR1 ENHRY and CDR2 SYGVKD. The ends lost 10 bases at V and 3 bases at J; junction bases unmatched: 3. The CDR3 DNA is TGTGCCACTCGGGACAGGGGCTACGAGCAGTACTTC. Protein: CATRDRGYEQYF.

V and J are TRBV28 and TRBJ2-7; 7 bases fit TRBD1. The germline V gene encodes CDR1 MDHEN and CDR2 SYDVKM. This CDR3 is 12 amino acids long. With 4 bases clipped from V and 6 bases from J, the junction kept 3 bases outside the gene matches. As DNA, the CDR3 is TGTGCCAGCAGTTCGACAGGGATCGAGCAGTACTTC. Its protein is CASSSTGIEQYF.

This chain uses TRBV9 with TRBJ2-7, with D tentatively TRBD2 (5 bases). CDR3 length: 15 residues. Trimming cost V 4 bases and J 0 bases, with 14 bases left between them. Germline V gene data show CDR1 as SGDLS and CDR2 as YYNGEE. The CDR3 here is CASSPGMGASYEQYF. CDR3 coding DNA: TGTGCCAGCAGCCCCGGGATGGGTGCCTCCTACGAGCAGTACTTC.

The J gene is TRBJ2-5, the V gene TRBV30, with a tentative D call TRBD1 (6 bases). Trimming stripped 4 bases from V and 4 bases from J, with 16 bases between. This CDR3 comprises 14 residues. Germline CDR1 GTSNPN, CDR2 SVGIG (reference sequence). The CDR3: CAWNPGALGETQYF. DNA of the CDR3: TGTGCCTGGAACCCAGGGGCACTCGGAGAGACCCAGTACTTC.

Only a few counts were recorded for this clone. This chain links TRBV9 with TRBJ2-1; tentatively, D is TRBD2 (5 bases). Trimming took 1 base from V and 7 from J, leaving 12 bases between them. This CDR3 has 14 residues. Per germline, CDR1 SGDLS and CDR2 YYNGEE. CDR3 loop: CASSVRELRNEQFF. CDR3 coding DNA: TGTGCCAGCAGCGTAAGGGAGTTGAGGAATGAGCAGTTCTTC.

A few counts support this clone. The rearrangement links TRBV4-3 to TRBJ1-6, with no clear D. CDR3 length equals 15 residues. Germline CDR1 LGHNA, CDR2 YSLEER. V lost 0 bases, J lost 6 bases, and 9 bases lay in between. The DNA of the CDR3 is TGCGCCAGCAGCCAAGAGGGGTCTCGTAATTCACCCCTCCACTTT. Translating gives CASSQEGSRNSPLHF.

The J gene is TRBJ2-5, the V gene TRBV20-1, with 7 bases that match TRBD1. CDR1 is DFQATT and CDR2 is SNEGSKA in the germline V gene (reference sequence). The CDR3 consists of 10 residues. Trimming at V came to 6 bases and at J to 7 bases, leaving 2 bases not matched to a gene. CDR3 sequence reads: CSASGGTQYF. The DNA of the CDR3 is TGCAGTGCCTCAGGGGGGACCCAGTACTTC.

Of note for this clone: One junction end does not reproduce the germline sequence, and a read error may be involved. The chain joins TRBV7-7 to TRBJ2-1; TRBD1 aligns across 7 bases. The V gene's germline CDR1 is SSHAT and CDR2 FNYEAQ (reference sequence). The CDR3 extends over 15 amino acids. The CDR3 bases are TGTGCTAGCAGCGTGGACAGGAGCTCCTACAATGAGCAGTTCTTC. Translation gives CASSVDRSSYNEQFF.

This clone was counted only a few times. The rearrangement joins TRBV30 to TRBJ1-4; D is unclear. The CDR3 spans 14 residues. Germline CDR1 reads GTSNPN; CDR2 reads SVGIG (reference sequence). Trimming pared 2 bases from V and 0 bases from J, leaving 7 bases between. The CDR3 protein is CAWSPVSTNEKLFF. CDR3 nucleotide sequence: TGTGCCTGGAGTCCCGTCTCAACTAATGAAAAACTGTTTTTT.

CDR3 region: CASSPKRGYDEQYF. The CDR3 DNA follows: TGTGCCAGCAGTCCGAAACGGGGGTACGACGAGCAGTACTTC. The chain carries TRBV6-5 and TRBJ2-7; weak D call: TRBD2 (6 bases). V lost 5 bases, J lost 5 bases, and 16 bases lay in between. This CDR3 region has 14 residues. Germline V gives CDR1 MNHEY, CDR2 SVGAGI.

Worth noting for this clone: Other DNA variants within this sample encode the same CDR3. J is TRBJ2-5 and V is TRBV18; 10 bases line up with TRBD1. Trimming cost V 6 bases and J 5 bases; bases outside gene matches: 6. Germline V lookup: CDR1 KGHSH, CDR2 LQKENI. This CDR3 is 14 amino acids long. The CDR3 reads CASSPGTGEETQYF. The CDR3 DNA is TGTGCCAGCTCCCCCGGGACAGGGGAGGAGACCCAGTACTTC.

This clone was seen only a few times. The V gene is TRBV7-3, the J gene TRBJ1-2, with TRBD1 matching over 7 bases. J was trimmed by 8 bases and V by 5 bases; bases with no gene match: 5. The germline CDR1 and CDR2 sequences are SGHTA and FQGTGA. CDR3 length: 12 amino acids. Here the CDR3 reads CASSAQGSGYTF. CDR3 sequence (DNA): TGTGCCAGCAGCGCACAGGGGTCCGGCTACACCTTC. Together with reference TRBV7-3 and TRBJ1-2, the CDR3 gives the full variable domain: GAGVSQTPSNKVTEKGKYVELRCDPISGHTALYWYRQSLGQGPEFLIYFQGTGAADDSGLPNDRFFAVRPEGSVSTLKIQRTERGDSAVYLCASSAQGSGYTFGSGTRLTVV.

This chain links TRBV28 with TRBJ2-6, with D unresolved. Per the germline V gene, CDR1 is MDHEN and CDR2 is SYDVKM. Trimming took 5 bases from V and 4 from J, leaving 3 bases between them. This CDR3 comprises 12 residues. In DNA, the CDR3 is TGTGCCAGCAGTACCGGGGCCAACGTCCTGACTTTC. Translated: CASSTGANVLTF.